Following are 27 T cell receptor beta chains from one sample sequenced in a study of shared clonotypes between healthy human individuals. TCRdb keeps only in-frame clones here, not all; method: immunoSEQ multiplex PCR. The sample lists about 1 million clones, 70% to 80% occurring once. The sample was memory CD4+ T cells sorted from blood. The subset: CD45RA-negative fraction. Receptors were obtained from a man younger than 30 in good health.

Comment on this clone: This likely reflects a read error, since a far larger clone is one base away. The chain combines TRBV7-9 with TRBJ2-1, with TRBD2 identical over 12 bases. The CDR3 is made up of 15 amino acids. CDR1 and CDR2 from the germline V gene are SEHNR and FQNEAQ (reference sequence). This chain's CDR3 is CAGSRTSGKRNEQFF. CDR3 DNA: TGTGCCGGCAGTCGGACTAGCGGGAAAAGGAATGAGCAGTTCTTC.

The chain carries TRBV11-2 and TRBJ2-2; 12 bases align to TRBD2. This CDR3 is built from 19 residues. With 3 bases clipped from V and 4 bases from J, the junction kept 12 bases outside the gene matches. Germline lookup yields CDR1 SGHAT and CDR2 FQNNGV. The CDR3 sequence: CASSFTPLGTSGPTGELFF. The CDR3 DNA is TGTGCCAGCAGCTTCACCCCTCTCGGGACTAGCGGGCCCACCGGGGAGCTGTTTTTT.

The rearrangement joins TRBV7-2 to TRBJ1-2; maybe TRBD1 (5 bases). The CDR3 contains 19 residues. Germline CDR1 reads SGHTA; CDR2 reads FQGNSA. The V and J ends lost 4 bases and 2 bases respectively, with 26 bases between them. CDR3 protein: CASSSQRAQGGTANYGYTF. In DNA form, the CDR3 reads TGTGCCAGCAGCTCCCAAAGGGCCCAGGGCGGGACTGCCAACTATGGCTACACCTTC.

The genes are TRBV7-9 and TRBJ2-2, with 7 bases aligning to TRBD2. Germline-derived CDR1 and CDR2 are SEHNR and FQNEAQ (reference sequence). This CDR3 comprises 16 residues. Trimming took 5 bases from V and 1 from J; bases not matched to a gene: 7. CDR3 region: CASSQSSGLNTGELFF. The DNA for the CDR3 is TGTGCCAGCAGCCAATCTAGCGGACTGAACACCGGGGAGCTGTTTTTT.

This clone was observed a few times. This chain joins TRBV4-1 and TRBJ1-2; TRBD1 might be the D (5 bases). V was shortened by 0 bases and J by 9 bases, with 11 bases between the two germline ends. The germline V gene has CDR1 MGHRA and CDR2 YSYEKL. The CDR3 totals 13 residues. This CDR3 reads CASSQEQARSYTF. CDR3 DNA: TGCGCCAGCAGCCAAGAACAGGCAAGGAGCTACACCTTC.

The chain carries TRBV9 and TRBJ2-3; D may match TRBD1 or TRBD2 (6 bases each). Trimming removed 0 bases from V and 4 bases from J, with 18 bases in between. Germline values: CDR1 SGDLS, CDR2 YYNGEE. CDR3 length equals 17 residues. CDR3 loop: CASSVAGVGGGADTQYF. In DNA, the CDR3 is TGTGCCAGCAGCGTAGCTGGGGTCGGGGGCGGCGCAGATACGCAGTATTTT.

The CDR3 here is CASSSSGSYNEQFF. In DNA form, the CDR3 reads TGCGCCAGCAGTTCTAGCGGGTCCTACAATGAGCAGTTCTTC. This chain uses TRBV10-1 with TRBJ2-1, with 8 bases lining up with TRBD2. This CDR3 region has 14 residues. Germline assignment: CDR1 WNHNN and CDR2 SYGVQD (reference sequence). The trim removed 5 bases at V and 1 base at J, leaving 1 base unmatched.

The V and J genes are TRBV12-5 and TRBJ2-5; 9 positions agree with TRBD1. This CDR3 has 16 residues. Germline assignment: CDR1 LGHNT and CDR2 FRNRAP. The V gene end was trimmed by 1 base and the J gene end by 1 base; junction bases not matched to a gene: 4. CDR3 DNA sequence: TGTGCTAGTGGTTTGGGGACAGGGGCTTCCCAAGAGACCCAGTACTTC. Translation: CASGLGTGASQETQYF.

The V call is TRBV4-2, the J call TRBJ1-6; D is unclear. Germline CDR1 is LGHNA and CDR2 is YNFKEQ. Trimming stripped 2 bases from V and 10 bases from J, with 12 bases between. This CDR3 comprises 14 residues. CDR3 region: CASSQRASESPLHF. As DNA, the CDR3 is TGTGCCAGCAGCCAACGGGCCTCCGAGTCACCCCTCCACTTT.

This chain links TRBV28 with TRBJ1-4; no reliable D call. CDR3 length: 13 amino acids. Germline V CDR1 and CDR2: MDHEN, SYDVKM. Deletions cut 7 bases from V and 8 bases from J, with 14 bases between. The CDR3 coding sequence is TGTGCCAGCAAACTTAGTGGAGGGGAAAAACTGTTTTTT. Its protein product is CASKLSGGEKLFF.

This chain uses TRBV11-3 with TRBJ2-1, with D maybe TRBD2 (7 bases). Between the trimmed V and J ends, which lost 3 bases and 5 bases, there was a span of 11 bases. Germline loops: CDR1 SGHNT, CDR2 YENEEA. There are 14 residues in the CDR3. The CDR3 is CASSFGGADNEQFF. The CDR3 DNA sequence: TGTGCCAGCAGCTTTGGGGGGGCCGACAATGAGCAGTTCTTC. Combining the CDR3 with reference TRBV11-3 and TRBJ2-1 gives the whole variable domain EAGVVQSPRYKIIEKKQPVAFWCNPISGHNTLYWYLQNLGQGPELLIRYENEEAVDDSQLPKDRFSAERLKGVDSTLKIQPAELGDSAVYLCASSFGGADNEQFFGPGTRLTVL.

The chain employs TRBV7-9 and TRBJ1-3, with 9 bases aligning to TRBD1. The V gene's germline CDR1 is SEHNR and CDR2 FQNEAQ (reference sequence). CDR3 size: 16 residues. V shed 8 bases and J 0 bases; nucleotides not matched to a gene: 8. CDR3 in amino acids: CASSQGASPSGNTIYF. As DNA, the CDR3 is TGTGCCAGCTCACAGGGGGCCTCTCCCTCTGGAAACACCATATATTTT.

This clone appeared a single time. The chain joins TRBV29-1 to TRBJ2-4, with 12 bases identical to TRBD2. The CDR3 spans 15 residues. Germline trimming cut 7 bases from V and 0 bases from J; bases unmatched to any gene: 4. Germline CDR1 is SQVTM and CDR2 is ANQGSEA. The CDR3 DNA follows: TGCAGCGCAACTAGCGGGGGGTTAGCCAAAAACATTCAGTACTTC. Translating gives CSATSGGLAKNIQYF.

This chain joins TRBV6-5 and TRBJ2-3; D uncertain. The germline CDR1 and CDR2 sequences are MNHEY and SVGAGI. V lost 0 bases and J 4 bases, leaving 8 bases between the germline ends. This CDR3 is 14 amino acids long. The CDR3 loop is CASSYSGPSDTQYF. Written as DNA, the CDR3 is TGTGCCAGCAGTTACTCAGGACCTTCAGATACGCAGTATTTT.

CDR3 nucleotide sequence: TGTGCCAGCAGCTCCCCAGGGGGGGCGGGAGAGACCCAGTACTTC. Protein sequence: CASSSPGGAGETQYF. The V call is TRBV7-2, the J call TRBJ2-5; D may correspond to TRBD1 or TRBD2 (7 bases each). With 4 bases removed from V and 4 bases from J, the gap between germline ends came to 16 bases. Germline CDR1 is SGHTA and CDR2 is FQGNSA. This CDR3 is built from 15 residues. Together with reference TRBV7-2 and TRBJ2-5, the CDR3 gives the full variable domain: GAGVSQSPSNKVTEKGKDVELRCDPISGHTALYWYRQSLGQGLEFLIYFQGNSAPDKSGLPSDRFSAERTGGSVSTLTIQRTQQEDSAVYLCASSSPGGAGETQYFGPGTRLLVL.

V is TRBV5-6 and J is TRBJ2-3, with 9 bases aligning to TRBD1. V lost 4 bases and J lost 4; bases outside the gene matches: 10. The germline V gene has CDR1 SGHDT and CDR2 YYEEEE. This CDR3 contains 16 residues. The CDR3: CASSPTGTGTPDTQYF. The CDR3 DNA reads as TGTGCCAGCAGCCCCACCGGGACAGGGACACCAGATACGCAGTATTTT.

This clone was seen a handful of times. J is TRBJ2-5 and V is TRBV7-2; 7 nucleotides agree with TRBD2. This CDR3 is built from 17 residues. Looked up from germline, CDR1 is SGHTA and CDR2 is FQGNSA. The V segment lost 1 base and the J segment 5 bases; nucleotides outside the gene matches: 13. For the CDR3, the DNA is TGTGCCAGCAGCTTAGGTCTCGCTCTAGCGGCGGGGGAGACCCAGTACTTC. As protein: CASSLGLALAAGETQYF.

The chain combines TRBV19 with TRBJ1-5; D may be TRBD1 (6 bases). CDR1 and CDR2 from the germline V gene are LNHDA and SQIVND (reference sequence). There are 14 residues in the CDR3. Deletions cut 6 bases from V and 5 bases from J, with 14 bases between. CDR3 protein: CASRYGTNYQPQHF. The CDR3, as DNA: TGTGCCAGTAGGTACGGGACAAATTATCAGCCCCAGCATTTT.

The chain links TRBV10-3 to TRBJ2-3; 8 bases are a match to TRBD2. This CDR3 contains 13 residues. In germline, CDR1 is ENHRY, CDR2 SYGVKD. V lost 5 bases and J lost 6; bases outside the gene matches: 4. CDR3 DNA: TGTGCCATCAGTCCCCGGGGGGGGGATACGCAGTATTTT. This sequence encodes CAISPRGGDTQYF.

This chain joins TRBV6-5 and TRBJ1-5; TRBD1 matches 7 bases. CDR1 MNHEY and CDR2 SVGAGI come from the germline V gene. V was pared by 4 bases and J by 2 bases, with 2 bases of the junction left unmatched. The CDR3 is 14 residues long. The CDR3 protein is CASSSGQGNQPQHF. In DNA form, the CDR3 reads TGTGCCAGCAGTTCTGGACAGGGCAATCAGCCCCAGCATTTT.

The chain recombines TRBV18 with TRBJ1-5, with 7 bases matching TRBD1. Germline CDR1 and CDR2: KGHSH and LQKENI. The V segment lost 1 base and the J segment 3 bases; nucleotides outside the gene matches: 9. The CDR3 sequence is 17 residues long. Here the CDR3 DNA reads TGTGCCAGCTCACCACAATCCGGGACAGTCAACAATCAGCCCCAGCATTTT. Protein product: CASSPQSGTVNNQPQHF.

This clone was picked up one time. V is TRBV2 and J is TRBJ2-7; possible D gene TRBD2, 5 bases. CDR1 SNHLY and CDR2 FYNNEI come from the germline V gene. Deletions cut 1 base from V and 9 bases from J, with 13 bases between. The CDR3 is 13 residues long. CDR3 nucleotide sequence: TGTGCCAGCAGTGAAGGAGGGTCAGGTCCGCAGTACTTC. Translating it yields CASSEGGSGPQYF.

The J gene is TRBJ2-1, the V gene TRBV4-1; TRBD1 agrees at 7 bases. Germline trimming cut 1 base from V and 7 bases from J; bases unmatched to any gene: 7. CDR1 MGHRA and CDR2 YSYEKL come from the germline V gene. The CDR3 spans 15 residues. CDR3 in amino acids: CASSQGVQGENEQFF. The DNA of the CDR3 is TGCGCCAGCAGCCAAGGAGTCCAGGGGGAGAATGAGCAGTTCTTC.

The V gene is TRBV5-1, the J gene TRBJ2-7, with 7 positions matching TRBD2. This CDR3 contains 14 residues. Germline trimming cut 0 bases from V and 7 bases from J; bases unmatched to any gene: 7. Germline CDR1 and CDR2: SGHRS and YFSETQ. CDR3 DNA sequence: TGCGCCAGCAGCTTGGAGATGCGGGAGTATGAGCAGTACTTC. Translating it yields CASSLEMREYEQYF.

The chain carries TRBV30 and TRBJ1-5; 7 bases are a match to TRBD1. The trim removed 8 bases at V and 2 bases at J, leaving 6 bases unmatched. This CDR3 is built from 13 residues. Germline V gene sequence: CDR1 GTSNPN, CDR2 SVGIG (reference sequence). This CDR3 is CASDRDGNQPQHF. The DNA of the CDR3 is TGTGCCAGTGACAGGGACGGCAATCAGCCCCAGCATTTT.

This clone turned up a few times. The V call is TRBV13, the J call TRBJ1-6, with D maybe TRBD1 (6 bases). The germline V gene has CDR1 PRHDT and CDR2 FYEKMQ (reference sequence). The CDR3 sequence is 15 residues long. V gave up 1 base and J gave up 7 bases, with 11 bases separating them. The CDR3 coding sequence is TGTGCCAGCAGCTTAGACAGGGCTGGGAATTCACCCCTCCACTTT. It is translated as CASSLDRAGNSPLHF.

The chain uses TRBV28 and TRBJ1-2; D remains unclear. Per the germline V gene, CDR1 is MDHEN and CDR2 is SYDVKM. Trimming took off 6 bases at V and 4 bases at J, with 12 bases between the two ends. This CDR3 region has 13 residues. DNA of the CDR3: TGTGCCAGCAGCCCAAGGGTTGGCTATGGCTACACCTTC. This codes for CASSPRVGYGYTF.